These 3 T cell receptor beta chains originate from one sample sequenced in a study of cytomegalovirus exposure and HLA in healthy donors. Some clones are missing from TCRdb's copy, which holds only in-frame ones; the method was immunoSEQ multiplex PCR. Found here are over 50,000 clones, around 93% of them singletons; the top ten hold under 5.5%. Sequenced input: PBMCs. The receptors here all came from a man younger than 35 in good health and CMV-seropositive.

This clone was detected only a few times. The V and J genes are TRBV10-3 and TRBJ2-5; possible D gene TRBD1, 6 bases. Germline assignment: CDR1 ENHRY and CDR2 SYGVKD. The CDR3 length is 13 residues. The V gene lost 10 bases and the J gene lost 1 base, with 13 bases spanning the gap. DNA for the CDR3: TGTGCCACACTACAGGGACCCCAAGAGACCCAGTACTTC. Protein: CATLQGPQETQYF.

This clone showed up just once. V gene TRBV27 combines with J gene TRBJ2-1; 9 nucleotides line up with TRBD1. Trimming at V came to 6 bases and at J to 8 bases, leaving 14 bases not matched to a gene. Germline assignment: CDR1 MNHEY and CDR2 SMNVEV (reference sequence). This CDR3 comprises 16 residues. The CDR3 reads CASRPKRRTGEDEQFF. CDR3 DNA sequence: TGTGCCAGCAGACCAAAGCGACGGACAGGGGAAGATGAGCAGTTCTTC.

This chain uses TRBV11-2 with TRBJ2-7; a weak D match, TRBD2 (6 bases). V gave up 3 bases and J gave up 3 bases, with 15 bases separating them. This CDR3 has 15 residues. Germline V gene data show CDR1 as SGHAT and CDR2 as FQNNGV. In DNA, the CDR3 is TGTGCCAGCAGCTTTCTGGGGCAGGGAGGCTACGAGCAGTACTTC. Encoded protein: CASSFLGQGGYEQYF.